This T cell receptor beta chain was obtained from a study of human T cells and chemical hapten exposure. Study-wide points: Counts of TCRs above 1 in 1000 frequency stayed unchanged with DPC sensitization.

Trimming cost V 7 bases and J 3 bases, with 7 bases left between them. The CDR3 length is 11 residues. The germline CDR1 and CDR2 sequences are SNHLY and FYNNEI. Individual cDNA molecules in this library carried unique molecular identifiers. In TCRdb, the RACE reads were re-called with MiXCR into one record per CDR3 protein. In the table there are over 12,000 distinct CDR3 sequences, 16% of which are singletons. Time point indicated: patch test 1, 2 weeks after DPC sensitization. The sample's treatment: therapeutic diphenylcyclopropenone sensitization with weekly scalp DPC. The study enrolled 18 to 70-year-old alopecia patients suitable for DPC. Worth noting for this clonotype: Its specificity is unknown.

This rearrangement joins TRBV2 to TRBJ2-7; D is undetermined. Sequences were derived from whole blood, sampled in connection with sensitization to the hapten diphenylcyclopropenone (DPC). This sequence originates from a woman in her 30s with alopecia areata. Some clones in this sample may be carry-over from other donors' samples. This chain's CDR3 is CASTVDYEQYF. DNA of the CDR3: TGTGCCAGCACCGTGGACTACGAGCAGTACTTC. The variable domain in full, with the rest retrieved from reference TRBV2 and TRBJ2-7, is EPEVTQTPSHQVTQMGQEVILRCVPISNHLYFYWYRQILGQKVEFLVSFYNNEISEKSEIFDDQFSVERPDGSNFTLKIRSTKLEDSAMYFCASTVDYEQYFGPGTRLTVT.